There are a few counts of the clone carrying this T cell receptor beta chain. What it recognizes is unknown. V was cut by 4 bases and J by 5 bases, with 18 bases left in between. The germline V gene encodes CDR1 SGHNT and CDR2 YYREEE (reference sequence). CDR3 length equals 15 residues. The sample originates from a study of CD8+ T cells in alopecia areata. Study conclusions and caveats: The study found higher clonality in lesional than normal scalp, especially in alopecia totalis/universalis.

Sequencing used cDNA as its template, made by extracting RNA and reverse transcribing it. Profiling relied on immunoSEQ multiplex PCR, and the TCRdb table lists in-frame clones only, not all of them. The sample has roughly 130,000 clones; 58% are singletons. The sequenced sample was CD4+ T cells sorted from blood, obtained at week 0. J is TRBJ2-5 and V is TRBV5-4, with a tentative D call TRBD1 (6 bases). This TCR came from a human donor with alopecia areata. The CDR3 sequence: CASSLGQFSGETQYF. The CDR3 bases are TGTGCCAGCAGCCTGGGACAATTCTCCGGTGAGACCCAGTACTTC.